The 32 T cell receptor beta chains in this list originate from one sample, sequenced in a study of graft-versus-host responses after intestinal transplantation. The table came from immunoSEQ multiplex PCR; TCRdb's copy has only in-frame clones and leaves some out. The sample consists of approximately 81,000 clones, roughly 84% of them appearing once. Their recognized antigens are unknown. The material was unstimulated CD8+ T cells sorted from spleen or lymph node cells, obtained before transplant. Every receptor here comes from a human donor who was the organ donor for an intestinal transplant.

This clone was picked up one time. The chain uses TRBV19 and TRBJ1-4; 8 positions agree with TRBD1. CDR1 LNHDA and CDR2 SQIVND come from the germline V gene (reference sequence). The V gene end was trimmed by 5 bases and the J gene end by 7 bases; junction bases not matched to a gene: 9. This CDR3 has 15 residues. DNA for the CDR3: TGTGCCAGTAGTCCCTGGGGACAGGTTGGTGAAAAACTGTTTTTT. Translated: CASSPWGQVGEKLFF.

This clone was detected once. This sequence joins TRBV5-1 and TRBJ2-7, with 9 nucleotides matching TRBD1. Per germline, CDR1 SGHRS and CDR2 YFSETQ. The length of the CDR3 is 16 residues. V was pared by 4 bases and J by 2 bases, with 10 bases of the junction left unmatched. The CDR3 DNA reads as TGCGCCAGCAGCCCGATTCCCGGGACAGGGCCCTACGAGCAGTACTTC. Translation: CASSPIPGTGPYEQYF.

The chain combines TRBV27 with TRBJ2-1; no clear D. The CDR3 runs to 14 residues. Trimming took off 6 bases at V and 1 base at J, with 10 bases between the two ends. Per the germline V gene, CDR1 is MNHEY and CDR2 is SMNVEV (reference sequence). The CDR3: CASRIRVSYNEQFF. In DNA, the CDR3 is TGTGCCAGCAGGATAAGGGTGTCCTACAATGAGCAGTTCTTC.

This chain connects TRBV6-1 to TRBJ2-1; D is ambiguous. Trimming pared 7 bases from V and 10 bases from J, leaving 8 bases between. Germline V lookup: CDR1 MNHNS, CDR2 SASEGT. The CDR3 spans 10 residues. The CDR3 DNA is TGTGCCAGCAATATCGAGGAGCAGTTCTTC. It yields the protein CASNIEEQFF.

V is TRBV9 and J is TRBJ2-1; no clear D gene. The CDR3 extends over 13 amino acids. Per the germline V gene, CDR1 is SGDLS and CDR2 is YYNGEE. The V end lost 2 bases, the J end lost 9 bases, and 12 bases lay between the germline ends. CDR3 region: CASSVLTAGEQFF. For the CDR3, the DNA is TGTGCCAGCAGCGTTTTGACCGCTGGTGAGCAGTTCTTC.

The V gene is TRBV14, the J gene TRBJ1-1; D is possibly TRBD1 (6 bases). The CDR3 length is 16 residues. Germline CDR1 SGHDN, CDR2 FVKESK. V gave up 4 bases and J gave up 0 bases, with 15 bases separating them. The CDR3 protein is CASSLGQSPMNTEAFF. The CDR3 DNA reads as TGTGCCAGCAGCCTCGGACAGAGCCCCATGAACACTGAAGCTTTCTTT.

V and J are TRBV25-1 and TRBJ2-2; D unresolved. Germline CDR1 MGHDK, CDR2 SYGVNS. The CDR3 runs 14 residues. Trimming stripped 2 bases from V and 5 bases from J, with 9 bases between. The CDR3 here is CASSENWETGELFF. CDR3 in DNA: TGTGCCAGCAGTGAAAATTGGGAAACCGGGGAGCTGTTTTTT.

The V gene is TRBV15, the J gene TRBJ1-1; no firm D call. The CDR3 is 13 amino acids. Trimming removed 0 bases at V and 4 bases at J, with 6 bases between. The germline CDR1 and CDR2 sequences are LNHNV and YYDKDF (reference sequence). The DNA for the CDR3 is TGTGCCACCAGCAGAGACCGTACCACTGAAGCTTTCTTT. This codes for CATSRDRTTEAFF.

This sequence joins TRBV20-1 and TRBJ2-1; no firm D call. The ends were cut back, 2 bases at V and 9 bases at J, with 8 bases in the middle. The CDR3 extends over 11 amino acids. Germline values: CDR1 DFQATT, CDR2 SNEGSKA (reference sequence). For the CDR3, the DNA is TGCAGTGCTAGACCTGGCGGTGAGCAGTTCTTC. Protein: CSARPGGEQFF.

V is TRBV9 and J is TRBJ1-6, with 8 bases lining up with TRBD1. From germline, CDR1 is SGDLS and CDR2 YYNGEE. The ends lost 4 bases at V and 5 bases at J; junction bases unmatched: 2. The CDR3 contains 14 residues. CDR3 DNA: TGTGCCAGCAGCCCGACAGGGGATAATTCACCCCTCCACTTT. Protein sequence: CASSPTGDNSPLHF.

The chain links TRBV10-3 to TRBJ1-3; no definite D call. Germline CDR1 and CDR2: ENHRY and SYGVKD. This CDR3 has 13 amino acids. V shed 1 base and J shed 8 bases, with 9 bases lying between them. The CDR3 here is CAISELEADTIYF. CDR3 coding DNA: TGTGCCATCAGTGAGTTGGAGGCCGACACCATATATTTT.

The genes are TRBV5-4 and TRBJ1-5; D gene ambiguous. CDR3 size: 14 residues. The germline CDR1 and CDR2 sequences are SGHNT and YYREEE (reference sequence). V was cut by 4 bases and J by 7 bases, with 15 bases left in between. The CDR3 nucleotides read TGTGCCAGCAGCCCCTCGGCCCTAAGACAGCCCCAGCATTTT. It yields the protein CASSPSALRQPQHF.

The chain links TRBV29-1 to TRBJ2-3; a weak D match, TRBD1 (5 bases). V was shortened by 5 bases and J by 2 bases, with 11 bases between the two germline ends. Germline V gene data show CDR1 as SQVTM and CDR2 as ANQGSEA. This CDR3 spans 13 amino acids. The CDR3 nucleotides are TGCAGCGTTCCAGGGAAGTCCACAGATACGCAGTATTTT. Its translation: CSVPGKSTDTQYF.

The chain carries TRBV5-4 and TRBJ2-7; D is perhaps TRBD1 (5 bases). Trimming left V 2 bases short and J 5 bases short, with 17 bases between. The CDR3 is made up of 15 amino acids. CDR1 is SGHNT, CDR2 YYREEE, per germline (reference sequence). The CDR3 DNA reads TGTGCCAGCAGCTTTCGGTACAGGCCAATCGACGAGCAGTACTTC. It codes for CASSFRYRPIDEQYF.

The chain carries TRBV27 and TRBJ1-1; 7 nucleotides align to TRBD1. The J segment lost 0 bases and the V segment lost 8 bases, leaving 9 bases of the junction unmatched. The CDR3 consists of 15 residues. The germline V gene encodes CDR1 MNHEY and CDR2 SMNVEV (reference sequence). CDR3 in DNA: TGTGCCAGCTTCAAAGTAGGACAGGTGAACACTGAAGCTTTCTTT. Translating gives CASFKVGQVNTEAFF.

The count of this clone is one. The chain combines TRBV27 with TRBJ1-5; a possible D gene is TRBD1 (6 bases). Trimming removed 7 bases at V and 6 bases at J, with 19 bases between. Germline V CDR1 and CDR2: MNHEY, SMNVEV (reference sequence). This CDR3 has 15 residues. The DNA for the CDR3 is TGTGCCAGCACGACTTTGGGAGGGGGGGCTCAGCCCCAGCATTTT. Translation: CASTTLGGGAQPQHF.

J is TRBJ2-2 and V is TRBV11-2; D gene unclear. Between the trimmed V and J ends, which lost 2 bases and 5 bases, there was a span of 9 bases. The V gene's germline CDR1 is SGHAT and CDR2 FQNNGV. CDR3 length equals 14 residues. This CDR3 is CASSLSGPTGELFF. The CDR3 nucleotides read TGTGCCAGCAGCTTATCGGGTCCGACCGGGGAGCTGTTTTTT. Full variable domain (remainder filled in from reference TRBV11-2 and TRBJ2-2): EAGVAQSPRYKIIEKRQSVAFWCNPISGHATLYWYQQILGQGPKLLIQFQNNGVVDDSQLPKDRFSAERLKGVDSTLKIQPAKLEDSAVYLCASSLSGPTGELFFGEGSRLTVL.

The genes are TRBV4-2 and TRBJ2-1, with 13 positions matching TRBD2. The germline V gene has CDR1 LGHNA and CDR2 YNFKEQ. CDR3 length: 19 amino acids. Trimming at V came to 3 bases and at J to 0 bases, leaving 8 bases not matched to a gene. CDR3 in amino acids: CASSHEYGTSGASYNEQFF. The DNA for the CDR3 is TGTGCCAGCAGCCACGAGTATGGGACTAGCGGGGCCTCCTACAATGAGCAGTTCTTC.

The chain carries TRBV6-1 and TRBJ2-4, with D unclear. Germline CDR1 is MNHNS and CDR2 is SASEGT. This CDR3 spans 16 amino acids. V lost 4 bases and J 0 bases, leaving 13 bases between the germline ends. CDR3: CASSGLGGLAKNIQYF. The CDR3 DNA follows: TGTGCCAGCAGTGGATTAGGTGGCCTAGCCAAAAACATTCAGTACTTC.

V is TRBV28 and J is TRBJ2-1; a weak D match, TRBD2 (6 bases). The V end lost 7 bases, the J end lost 9 bases, and 10 bases lay between the germline ends. CDR1 and CDR2 (germline): MDHEN, SYDVKM. The CDR3 totals 11 residues. The CDR3, as DNA: TGTGCCAGCACCACCGGGGGTGAGCAGTTCTTC. It encodes CASTTGGEQFF.

The rearrangement uses TRBV9 and TRBJ1-3, with D perhaps matching TRBD1 (6 bases). Deletions cut 4 bases from V and 0 bases from J, with 11 bases between. In germline, CDR1 is SGDLS, CDR2 YYNGEE. The CDR3 is 15 amino acids. In DNA form, the CDR3 reads TGTGCCAGCAGCTCAGGACAGTTCTCTGGAAACACCATATATTTT. This encodes CASSSGQFSGNTIYF.

The J gene is TRBJ1-5, the V gene TRBV2, with D maybe TRBD1 (6 bases). Deletions cut 7 bases from V and 3 bases from J, with 19 bases between. The CDR3 totals 16 residues. Germline CDR1 reads SNHLY; CDR2 reads FYNNEI. The CDR3 region is CASNGELDSPNQPQHF. CDR3 coding DNA: TGTGCCAGCAATGGGGAGTTGGACAGTCCCAATCAGCCCCAGCATTTT.

This chain connects TRBV6-5 to TRBJ2-7; 10 nucleotides line up with TRBD1. With 6 bases clipped from V and 3 bases from J, the junction kept 5 bases outside the gene matches. This CDR3 is 14 amino acids long. The germline CDR1 and CDR2 sequences are MNHEY and SVGAGI. This chain's CDR3 is CASSNRDRGYEQYF. The CDR3 nucleotides are TGTGCCAGCAGCAACCGGGACAGGGGCTACGAGCAGTACTTC.

The chain couples TRBV6-5 to TRBJ2-5; D gene unclear. This CDR3 region has 12 residues. Trimming removed 6 bases at V and 1 base at J, with 6 bases between. Germline V CDR1 and CDR2: MNHEY, SVGAGI. CDR3 region: CASSQIQETQYF. In DNA, the CDR3 is TGTGCCAGCAGCCAAATCCAAGAGACCCAGTACTTC.

Points on this clone: Since no conserved phenylalanine or tryptophan closes the CDR3, a read error is the likely cause. The DNA is omitted, as the CDR3 cannot be located on it reliably, and the CDR3 follows TCRdb's listing. The chain links TRBV27 to TRBJ2-2; the DNA was not used to check the table's D call, TRBD2. Germline V gene data show CDR1 as MNHEY and CDR2 as SMNVEV (reference sequence). Counting both end residues, the CDR3 totals 12 amino acids. CDR3 sequence reads: CASIGKEGSPGR.

The chain combines TRBV6-5 with TRBJ1-2; the D is unclear. Germline V gene sequence: CDR1 MNHEY, CDR2 SVGAGI. The CDR3 contains 15 residues. Trimming removed 2 bases at V and 4 bases at J, with 14 bases between. This CDR3 reads CASSYRLGSAYGYTF. CDR3 nucleotides: TGTGCCAGCAGTTACAGGTTGGGGTCCGCCTATGGCTACACCTTC.

V and J are TRBV5-5 and TRBJ2-2; TRBD1 aligns across 9 bases. Germline-derived CDR1 and CDR2 are SGHKS and YYEKEE (reference sequence). This CDR3 spans 18 amino acids. V shed 2 bases and J 3 bases; nucleotides not matched to a gene: 11. The CDR3 is CASSFSFRQGVYTGELFF. DNA for the CDR3: TGTGCCAGCAGCTTTAGTTTTCGACAGGGGGTATACACCGGGGAGCTGTTTTTT.

The DNA of the CDR3 is TGCGCCAGCAGCCAACCTACGGGACAGAATGAAAAACTGTTTTTT. This sequence encodes CASSQPTGQNEKLFF. This chain connects TRBV4-1 to TRBJ1-4; the match to TRBD1 covers 7 bases. The trim removed 2 bases at V and 5 bases at J, leaving 5 bases unmatched. CDR1 and CDR2 (germline): MGHRA, YSYEKL. The CDR3 is 15 amino acids.

This clone was found once. This chain connects TRBV6-5 to TRBJ2-1, with 10 bases fitting TRBD1. After removal of 7 bases from V and 8 bases from J, the junction contained 5 bases not matched to a gene. Germline V CDR1 and CDR2: MNHEY, SVGAGI. This CDR3 contains 13 residues. Here the CDR3 DNA reads TGTGCCAGCAACACCGGGACAGGGGATGAGCAGTTCTTC. Translating it yields CASNTGTGDEQFF.

The chain has TRBV6-5 and TRBJ2-7; 8 positions agree with TRBD1. Germline CDR1 and CDR2: MNHEY and SVGAGI. The CDR3 has 12 amino acids. The trim removed 6 bases at V and 7 bases at J, leaving 5 bases unmatched. CDR3 in amino acids: CASSPGGREQYF. CDR3 DNA: TGTGCCAGCAGCCCAGGGGGCAGGGAGCAGTACTTC.

The rearrangement links TRBV4-1 to TRBJ2-4; possibly TRBD1 or TRBD2 for D (7 bases each). The CDR3 has 15 amino acids. V shed 3 bases and J shed 8 bases, with 17 bases lying between them. Germline V gives CDR1 MGHRA, CDR2 YSYEKL. The CDR3 DNA reads as TGCGCCAGCAGCCACCAGGGGGGGCGCGGAGACATTCAGTACTTC. It codes for CASSHQGGRGDIQYF.

The genes are TRBV27 and TRBJ2-2; no clear D gene. V lost 6 bases and J 3 bases, leaving 8 bases between the germline ends. The CDR3 contains 13 residues. From germline, CDR1 is MNHEY and CDR2 SMNVEV (reference sequence). The CDR3 loop reads CASSRPDTGELFF. The CDR3 DNA reads TGTGCCAGCAGCCGGCCCGACACCGGGGAGCTGTTTTTT.